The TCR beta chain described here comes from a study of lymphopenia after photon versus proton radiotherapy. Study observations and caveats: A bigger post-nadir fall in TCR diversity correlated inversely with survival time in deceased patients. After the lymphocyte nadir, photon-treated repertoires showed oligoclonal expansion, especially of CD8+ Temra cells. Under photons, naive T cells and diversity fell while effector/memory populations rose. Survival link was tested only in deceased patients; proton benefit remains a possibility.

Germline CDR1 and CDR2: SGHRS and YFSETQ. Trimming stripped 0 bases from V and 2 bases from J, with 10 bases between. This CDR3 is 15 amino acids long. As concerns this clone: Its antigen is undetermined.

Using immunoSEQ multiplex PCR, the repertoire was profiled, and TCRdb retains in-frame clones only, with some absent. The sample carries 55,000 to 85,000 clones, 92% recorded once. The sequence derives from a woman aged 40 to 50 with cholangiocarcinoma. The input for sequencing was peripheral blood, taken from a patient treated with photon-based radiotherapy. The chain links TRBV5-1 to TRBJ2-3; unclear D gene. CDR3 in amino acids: CASSLASSSTDTQYF. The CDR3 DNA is TGCGCCAGCAGCTTGGCCTCCTCGTCCACAGATACGCAGTATTTT.